This TCR beta chain was recovered during a study of post-analysis software for immune sequencing data. Turning to the study itself: Patients had relapsing-remitting, secondary progressive or progressive-relapsing multiple sclerosis; some lacked subtype. Regarding the study as a whole: When the samples were clustered directly with F measure, those that had been prepared in the same batch showed strong co-clustering. Five TRBV segments, including TRBV5-6, TRBV5-1 and TRBV20-1, were more frequent in patients than controls. Controls' normalized Chao1 diversity significantly exceeded that of multiple sclerosis patients.

The CDR3 sequence is 14 residues long. The germline gives CDR1 SGDLS, CDR2 YYNGEE. Points on this clonotype: The antigen is not known. Germline is not matched at one junction end, which may reflect a read error.

The authors incorporated unique molecular identifiers into the TCR beta cDNA libraries. Each CDR3 protein is one row after TCRdb ran MiXCR on the PCR reads. The sample contains approximately 730,000 distinct CDR3 sequences, more than 45% of which appear only once. The specimen was blood. The J gene is TRBJ2-5, the V gene TRBV9, with D possibly called TRBD1 or TRBD2 (5 bases each). The sequence came from a girl aged 5-17 years with multiple sclerosis. CDR3 sequence reads: CASRVATAQETQYF. The DNA of the CDR3 is TGTGCCAGCCGCGTAGCGACAGCCCAAGAGACCCAGTACTTC.